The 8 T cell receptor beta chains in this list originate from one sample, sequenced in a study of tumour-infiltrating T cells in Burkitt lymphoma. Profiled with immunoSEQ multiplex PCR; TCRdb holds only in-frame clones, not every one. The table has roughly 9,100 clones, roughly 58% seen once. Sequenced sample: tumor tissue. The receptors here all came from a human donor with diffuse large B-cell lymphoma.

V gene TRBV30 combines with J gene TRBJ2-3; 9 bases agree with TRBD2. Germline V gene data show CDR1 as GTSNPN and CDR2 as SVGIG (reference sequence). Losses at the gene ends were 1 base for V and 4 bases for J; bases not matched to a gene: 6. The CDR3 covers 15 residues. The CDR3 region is CAWSATGLAADTQYF. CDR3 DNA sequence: TGTGCCTGGAGTGCCACGGGACTAGCAGCAGATACGCAGTATTTT.

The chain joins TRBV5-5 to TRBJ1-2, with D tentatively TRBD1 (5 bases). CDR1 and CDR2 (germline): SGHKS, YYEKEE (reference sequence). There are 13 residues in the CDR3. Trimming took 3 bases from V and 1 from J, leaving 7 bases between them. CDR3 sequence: CASSSGGNYGYTF. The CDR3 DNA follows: TGTGCCAGCAGCTCCGGGGGTAACTATGGCTACACCTTC.

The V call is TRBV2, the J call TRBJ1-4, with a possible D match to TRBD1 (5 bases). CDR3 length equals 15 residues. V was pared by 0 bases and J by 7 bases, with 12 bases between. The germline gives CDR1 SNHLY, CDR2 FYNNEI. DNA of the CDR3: TGTGCCAGCAGTGAAGCGAGTGGGGGGGTTGAAAAACTGTTTTTT. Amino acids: CASSEASGGVEKLFF.

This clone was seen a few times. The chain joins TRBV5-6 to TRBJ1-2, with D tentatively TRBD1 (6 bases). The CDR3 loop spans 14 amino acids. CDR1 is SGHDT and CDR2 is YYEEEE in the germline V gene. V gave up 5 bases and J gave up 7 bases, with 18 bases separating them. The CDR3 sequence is CASRRGSTGFGYTF. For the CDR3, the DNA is TGTGCCAGCAGACGTGGTTCAACAGGGTTTGGCTACACCTTC.

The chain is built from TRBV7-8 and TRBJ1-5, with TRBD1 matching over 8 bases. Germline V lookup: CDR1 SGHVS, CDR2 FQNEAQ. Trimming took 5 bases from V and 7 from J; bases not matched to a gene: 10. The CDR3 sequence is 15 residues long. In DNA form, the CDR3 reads TGTGCCAGCAGCCTTAGGACAGGGTGGGGACAGCCCCAGCATTTT. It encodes CASSLRTGWGQPQHF.

CDR3 in DNA: TGTGCCAGCAGCCAGGGGTTGGCAGGGAAAGAGACCCAGTACTTC. This codes for CASSQGLAGKETQYF. J is TRBJ2-5 and V is TRBV7-7; possible D gene TRBD1, 6 bases. The CDR3 consists of 15 residues. Germline V gene data show CDR1 as SSHAT and CDR2 as FNYEAQ (reference sequence). V gave up 5 bases and J gave up 3 bases, with 16 bases separating them.

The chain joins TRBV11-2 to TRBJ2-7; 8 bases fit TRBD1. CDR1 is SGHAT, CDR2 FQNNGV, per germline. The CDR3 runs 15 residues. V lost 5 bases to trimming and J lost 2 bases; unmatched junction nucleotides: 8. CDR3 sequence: CASSPWTGRTYEQYF. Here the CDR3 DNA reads TGTGCCAGCAGCCCCTGGACAGGGCGAACCTACGAGCAGTACTTC.

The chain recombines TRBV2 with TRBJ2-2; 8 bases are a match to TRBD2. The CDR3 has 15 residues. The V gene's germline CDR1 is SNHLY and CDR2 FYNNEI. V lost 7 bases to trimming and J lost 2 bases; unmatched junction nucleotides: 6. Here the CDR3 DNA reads TGTGCCAGCAAGAGCGGGGGCTCCAACACCGGGGAGCTGTTTTTT. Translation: CASKSGGSNTGELFF.